This TCR beta chain was identified in a study of blood T cell repertoires in COVID-19. The assay was immunoSEQ multiplex PCR, and TCRdb's table has in-frame clones only and misses some. The profile covers approximately 150,000 clones, with about 84% appearing a single time and 4.5% to 7.5% taken by the ten largest. Trimming cost V 4 bases and J 5 bases; bases outside gene matches: 11. The CDR3 spans 16 residues. Germline V gene sequence: CDR1 GTSNPN, CDR2 SVGIG (reference sequence). This TCR was sampled from a man aged 35 to 55 who had recovered from COVID-19. The specimen was PBMCs or T cells enriched from blood (not recorded which). The chain joins TRBV30 to TRBJ2-2; TRBD1 matches 9 bases. CDR3 protein: CAWNFRDRVRTGELFF. For the CDR3, the DNA is TGTGCCTGGAACTTCCGGGACAGGGTAAGGACCGGGGAGCTGTTTTTT.